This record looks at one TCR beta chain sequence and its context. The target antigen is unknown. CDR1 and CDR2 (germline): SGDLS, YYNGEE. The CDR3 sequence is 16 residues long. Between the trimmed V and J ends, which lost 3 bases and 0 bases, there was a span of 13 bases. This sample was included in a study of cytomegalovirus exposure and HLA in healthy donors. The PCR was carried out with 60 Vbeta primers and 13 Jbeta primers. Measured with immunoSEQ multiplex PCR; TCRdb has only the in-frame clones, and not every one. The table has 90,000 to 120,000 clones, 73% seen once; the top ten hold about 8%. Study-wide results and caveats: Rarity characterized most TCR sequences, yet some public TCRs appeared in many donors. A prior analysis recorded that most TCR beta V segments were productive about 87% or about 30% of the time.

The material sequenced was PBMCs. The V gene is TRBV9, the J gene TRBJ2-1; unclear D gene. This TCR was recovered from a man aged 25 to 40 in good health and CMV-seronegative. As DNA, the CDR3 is TGTGCCAGCAGCGCCCTTACCCACGGCTCCTACAATGAGCAGTTCTTC. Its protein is CASSALTHGSYNEQFF.